This T cell receptor beta chain was retrieved from a study of blood T cell repertoires in COVID-19 (dated by TCRdb to 2018 to 2021). About the study as a whole: Samples covering the acute and convalescent phases of COVID-19 were provided by collaborators in the United States, Italy and Spain. The material from the prospective study consisted of cDNA or gDNA derived from T cells, B-cell-depleted T cells, or PBMCs. Deeply sampled blood TCRbeta repertoires from subjects exposed to, actively infected with, or recovered from COVID-19 were included in the dataset. The repertoires were made available in a free public database intended to serve as a resource for research on the immune response to SARS-CoV-2. The samples were drawn from the first 160 participants of the ongoing ImmuneRACE study and from some 1,300 subjects provided by 6 global collaborators. The sample metadata nearly always contained a de-identified subject ID, COVID-19 status, age in years and sex. Where available, HLA class I and class II types were taken from metadata supplied by the sample provider and were not determined by assay-based typing.

Remarks on this clone: Its antigen is currently not known. No base quality information exists; no much larger clone differs at one position.

Enrolling through a virtual design, the prospective study's participants ranged in age from roughly 18 to 95 years and lived across 24 United States geographic areas. To assign participants to cohorts, the prospective study relied on clinical history that participants themselves reported in a screening survey and a study questionnaire. Recovered participants in ImmuneRACE Cohort 3 were defined by two consecutive negative NP/OP PCR tests, clearance by a healthcare professional, or resolution of symptoms. Each participant in the prospective study had whole blood, serum and a nasopharyngeal or oropharyngeal swab collected by mobile phlebotomists. Participants in the prospective study had the option to provide additional blood draws and questionnaires over a roughly two-month period. Before DNA extraction, blood samples from the prospective study were shipped at room temperature or frozen. The immunoSEQ Assay, a bias-controlled multiplex PCR, was used to amplify TCRbeta CDR3 regions from genomic DNA. The study's processing was this. The number of nucleated cells in each sample was estimated by amplification of reference gene primers within the assay. Sequence reads were collapsed and filtered to measure the absolute abundance of every unique TCRbeta CDR3 rearrangement. For each sample, productive Simpson clonality was calculated as the square root of Simpson's diversity index across productive rearrangements. This immuneACCESS table, as held by TCRdb, lists in-frame sequences with V and J called but not all clones. Of the missing ones, under half trace to an unresolved V gene in checked studies; the others have no known cause. That table is the source of V, J and clone size, and D and trimming were worked out from the DNA. This sample holds about 180,000 clones; 88% were observed only once. Of the sample, approximately 9.4% falls within the top ten clones.

CDR1 and CDR2 are drawn from the germline V gene: SGHRS, YFSETQ. V loses 1 base of germline sequence and J loses 4 bases, and the interval between the two ends is 11 bases. The CDR3 sequence holds 15 residues, the cysteine and phenylalanine included. CDR3 DNA is the only sequence kept; it has 45 bases, read in frame from the first base. What the work shows at the level of the full study, not this receptor alone: The amount of clinical and demographic metadata varied by source and participant and was provided uncurated.

This receptor was obtained from a woman aged 18-29 years who had recovered from COVID-19. Sequenced sample: PBMCs or T cells enriched from blood (not recorded which). The chain is made from TRBV5-1 and TRBJ2-2; no D gene call is confident. The DNA sequence is given as TGCGCCAGCAGCTTGACTACCTCGATCACCGGGGAGCTGTTTTTT. It translates as CASSLTTSITGELFF.